The clone carrying this T cell receptor beta chain has just a few counts. Antigen: not known. This entry is derived from a study of cytomegalovirus exposure and HLA in healthy donors. Overall study results and limits: Judged likely to be a sequencing artifact was a cluster of highly shared sequence variants. A later analysis linked a missense DCLRE1C variant to TCR beta V- and J-gene trimming.

13 Jbeta primers and 60 Vbeta primers were used for the PCR. Using immunoSEQ multiplex PCR, the repertoire was profiled, and TCRdb retains in-frame clones only, with some absent. This sample has about 140,000 clones, with 73% found just once. Sequences were obtained from PBMCs. The TCR originated in a woman between 40 and 50 years old in good health and CMV-seronegative.

The CDR3 loop is CASRRTGQLEQYF. In DNA, the CDR3 is TGTGCCAGCAGGCGGACAGGGCAGCTCGAGCAGTACTTC. The chain is built from TRBV27 and TRBJ2-5; TRBD1 matches at 8 bases. The J call may not be correct, given that the DNA end is closer to TRBJ2-7. This CDR3 spans 13 amino acids. Germline V gene data show CDR1 as MNHEY and CDR2 as SMNVEV (reference sequence).